One and the same sample provided the 17 T cell receptor beta chains below, sequenced in a study of T cell responses to AZD1222 COVID-19 vaccine. TCRdb keeps only in-frame clones here, not all; method: immunoSEQ multiplex PCR. This sample has about 160,000 clones, with around nine tenths found just once. The source was peripheral blood, collected on day 0 of AZD1222 vaccination. The receptors were gathered from an adult in good health.

The chain carries TRBV6-5 and TRBJ1-1, with D hard to call. This CDR3 region has 16 residues. The V gene's germline CDR1 is MNHEY and CDR2 SVGAGI. V gave up 0 bases and J gave up 3 bases, with 14 bases separating them. CDR3 DNA: TGTGCCAGCAGTTACTCGATTAGCGGAGCGGACACTGAAGCTTTCTTT. It is translated as CASSYSISGADTEAFF.

This clone was seen more than once but under ten times. V is TRBV7-2 and J is TRBJ1-2; no clear D. The CDR3 sequence is 15 residues long. Germline CDR1 reads SGHTA; CDR2 reads FQGNSA. The V gene lost 5 bases and the J gene lost 0 bases, with 13 bases spanning the gap. CDR3 DNA sequence: TGTGCCAGCAGCCTAACAACTGGGGCTAACTATGGCTACACCTTC. Residues: CASSLTTGANYGYTF.

This chain uses TRBV2 with TRBJ2-1; possible D gene TRBD2, 7 bases. Germline V gene data show CDR1 as SNHLY and CDR2 as FYNNEI. The V and J ends lost 8 bases and 9 bases respectively, with 11 bases between them. This CDR3 region has 11 residues. CDR3 in amino acids: CASLGGGEQFF. For the CDR3, the DNA is TGTGCCAGCCTAGGGGGGGGTGAGCAGTTCTTC.

This clone was seen more than once but under ten times. This sequence joins TRBV7-2 and TRBJ1-1; D may be TRBD1 (5 bases). The CDR3 consists of 16 residues. The germline gives CDR1 SGHTA, CDR2 FQGNSA. The germline V and J ends were trimmed by 0 bases and 11 bases, with 22 bases remaining between them. For the CDR3, the DNA is TGTGCCAGCAGCTTAGCGATTTTTATCTATAGAGGGGAGGCTTTCTTT. It translates to CASSLAIFIYRGEAFF.

The chain carries TRBV12-3 or TRBV12-4 and TRBJ2-5, with 8 bases that match TRBD1. The J segment lost 13 bases and the V segment lost 3 bases, leaving 4 bases of the junction unmatched. The CDR3 sequence is 11 residues long. The DNA of the CDR3 is TGTGCCAGCAGTTTGGACAGGGTCCGGTACTTC. Its translation: CASSLDRVRYF.

This clone was recorded once. CDR3 bases: TGTGCCAGCAGCCCACCGGCCAGGGAGGGAATAGCTTTCTTT. Translation gives CASSPPAREGIAFF. The genes are TRBV28 and TRBJ1-1, with TRBD1 as a possible D gene (5 bases). Germline CDR1 and CDR2: MDHEN and SYDVKM. V shed 6 bases and J shed 10 bases, with 21 bases lying between them. The CDR3 consists of 14 residues.

The rearrangement links TRBV4-3 to TRBJ2-7; 9 positions match TRBD1. CDR1 is LGHNA and CDR2 is YSLEER in the germline V gene. V was pared by 0 bases and J by 1 base, with 16 bases of the junction left unmatched. The CDR3 has 20 amino acids. The CDR3 DNA reads as TGCGCCAGCAGCCAAGACCTATCGGGACAGGGCCCGAAAAATTCCTACGAGCAGTACTTC. Residues: CASSQDLSGQGPKNSYEQYF.

The table lists this clone with a few counts. This chain joins TRBV7-9 and TRBJ2-7; the match to TRBD2 covers 14 bases. Per germline, CDR1 SEHNR and CDR2 FQNEAQ (reference sequence). V dropped 4 bases and J dropped 12; count of bases not matched to a gene: 17. The CDR3 runs 17 residues. CDR3 bases: TGTGCCAGCAGCTCACCGCACAAGACTAGCGGGAGGGCGGTTCCGTACTTC. Its translation: CASSSPHKTSGRAVPYF.

With regard to this clone: In the same sample, other DNA sequences code for this CDR3. J is TRBJ1-5 and V is TRBV28; D may be TRBD1 (5 bases). The V and J ends lost 1 base and 0 bases respectively, with 7 bases between them. The CDR3 spans 15 residues. Germline V gene data show CDR1 as MDHEN and CDR2 as SYDVKM. Written as DNA, the CDR3 is TGTGCCAGCAGTTTATCACAGGCTAGCAATCAGCCCCAGCATTTT. Translation: CASSLSQASNQPQHF.

About this clone itself: This same CDR3 is encoded by further DNA sequences in the sample. In DNA, the CDR3 is TGTGCCAGCAGCGTAGGGCAGGGTGCCTACGAGCAGTACTTC. Translating it yields CASSVGQGAYEQYF. The chain links TRBV9 to TRBJ2-7; D is possibly TRBD1 (5 bases). This CDR3 is 14 amino acids long. The germline V and J ends were trimmed by 0 bases and 2 bases, with 9 bases remaining between them. CDR1 is SGDLS, CDR2 YYNGEE, per germline.

The V call is TRBV5-4, the J call TRBJ1-2; D gene uncertain. There are 14 residues in the CDR3. Germline V CDR1 and CDR2: SGHNT, YYREEE (reference sequence). The V end was cut by 0 bases, the J end by 4 bases, with 10 bases between. CDR3 in DNA: TGTGCCAGCAGCTTGGTCTCGGAGGGCTATGGCTACACCTTC. Its translation is CASSLVSEGYGYTF.

The J gene is TRBJ1-2, the V gene TRBV7-2, with D maybe TRBD1 (5 bases). Trimming removed 3 bases at V and 1 base at J, with 9 bases between. Germline V gene lookup returns CDR1 SGHTA and CDR2 FQGNSA. The CDR3 consists of 14 residues. CDR3 sequence reads: CASSLGRVNYGYTF. The CDR3 region has the DNA TGTGCCAGCAGCTTGGGCAGGGTTAACTATGGCTACACCTTC.

The chain employs TRBV5-5 and TRBJ1-3; possible D gene TRBD1, 5 bases. The CDR3 consists of 15 residues. Between the trimmed V and J ends, which lost 4 bases and 0 bases, there was a span of 11 bases. Germline V CDR1 and CDR2: SGHKS, YYEKEE (reference sequence). The CDR3 DNA sequence: TGTGCCAGCAGCCATGGCAGGGCCTCTGGAAACACCATATATTTT. It specifies CASSHGRASGNTIYF.

This clone has more than one count but fewer than ten. V is TRBV6-6 and J is TRBJ1-4, with a tentative D call TRBD1 (6 bases). This CDR3 comprises 17 residues. CDR1 and CDR2 from the germline V gene are MNHNY and SVGAGI (reference sequence). With 5 bases removed from V and 8 bases from J, the gap between germline ends came to 24 bases. The DNA of the CDR3 is TGTGCCAGCAGTCCAACCTCCTCAGGGGAGGTTAGGGAAAAACTGTTTTTT. Translation gives CASSPTSSGEVREKLFF.

Turning to this clone: Other DNA sequences in this sample translate to the same CDR3. The chain uses TRBV19 and TRBJ1-3; D gene unclear. The germline V gene encodes CDR1 LNHDA and CDR2 SQIVND (reference sequence). The CDR3 loop spans 13 amino acids. V was pared by 9 bases and J by 1 base, with 10 bases between. The CDR3 bases are TGTGCCAGCACACGGGGATCTGGAAACACCATATATTTT. The encoded protein is CASTRGSGNTIYF.

The rearrangement joins TRBV24-1 to TRBJ1-5, with TRBD1 matching 8 bases. Germline trimming cut 4 bases from V and 1 base from J; bases unmatched to any gene: 8. The CDR3 has 17 amino acids. Germline loops: CDR1 KGHDR, CDR2 SFDVKD. CDR3 in amino acids: CATSESQGVGSNQPQHF. In DNA, the CDR3 is TGTGCCACCAGTGAATCACAGGGGGTCGGGAGCAATCAGCCCCAGCATTTT.

This sequence joins TRBV7-8 and TRBJ1-2, with D unresolved. The CDR3 runs 15 residues. CDR1 is SGHVS and CDR2 is FQNEAQ in the germline V gene. Between the trimmed V and J ends, which lost 0 bases and 8 bases, there was a span of 16 bases. The CDR3 sequence is CASSLARQSLGGYTF. CDR3 coding DNA: TGTGCCAGCAGCTTAGCACGGCAAAGCTTAGGGGGCTACACCTTC.